Following are 9 T cell receptor beta chains from one sample sequenced in a study of blood T cell repertoires in COVID-19. Data came from immunoSEQ multiplex PCR; TCRdb stores just in-frame clones and leaves some out. The sample comprises under 250,000 clones, about 80% of which are singletons, and more than 1.5% rests with the top ten. Sequencing used peripheral blood. These receptors came from a man aged 30-40 years who had recovered from COVID-19.

This chain links TRBV3-1 (or the pseudogene TRBV3-2) with TRBJ1-2; TRBD1 agrees at 9 bases. The CDR3 loop spans 18 amino acids. CDR1 LGHDT and CDR2 YNNKEL come from the germline V gene (reference sequence). After removal of 6 bases from V and 7 bases from J, the junction contained 21 bases not matched to a gene. As DNA, the CDR3 is TGTGCCAGCAGTCAGAGCCCCGGGACAGGGTTCGAAATAGTTGGCTACACCTTC. This sequence encodes CASSQSPGTGFEIVGYTF.

V gene TRBV6-5 combines with J gene TRBJ2-2; 8 bases fit TRBD1. Germline CDR1 reads MNHEY; CDR2 reads SVGAGI. The CDR3 contains 15 residues. V shed 7 bases, J shed 0 bases, and the junction held 4 bases outside the gene matches. The CDR3 here is CASTKDRANTGELFF. The CDR3 region has the DNA TGTGCCAGCACAAAGGACAGGGCGAACACCGGGGAGCTGTTTTTT.

This rearrangement joins TRBV19 to TRBJ2-5, with 13 bases that match TRBD2. With 5 bases clipped from V and 4 bases from J, the junction kept 7 bases outside the gene matches. This CDR3 contains 16 residues. Germline V gene data show CDR1 as LNHDA and CDR2 as SQIVND (reference sequence). The chain's CDR3 is CASSVSGTSGAETQYF. DNA of the CDR3: TGTGCCAGTAGTGTCTCCGGGACTAGCGGGGCAGAGACCCAGTACTTC.

Written as DNA, the CDR3 is TGTGCCACCAGTGATAGGGGGCCTGGGGCAGCAGTGGGTGAGCAGTTCTTC. This sequence encodes CATSDRGPGAAVGEQFF. This chain joins TRBV24-1 and TRBJ2-1; 7 nucleotides agree with TRBD1. The germline CDR1 and CDR2 sequences are KGHDR and SFDVKD. The CDR3 length is 17 residues. Trimming cost V 3 bases and J 9 bases; bases outside gene matches: 16.

The CDR3 DNA reads as TGTGCCAGTAGTATAGAACGGGCCGGAGGGGCTGAAGCTTTCTTT. Translated: CASSIERAGGAEAFF. The chain recombines TRBV19 with TRBJ1-1; possibly TRBD1 for D (5 bases). The CDR3 totals 15 residues. The V end was cut by 0 bases, the J end by 6 bases, with 14 bases between. CDR1 LNHDA and CDR2 SQIVND come from the germline V gene (reference sequence). The whole variable domain, remainder taken from reference TRBV19 and TRBJ1-1, is DGGITQSPKYLFRKEGQNVTLSCEQNLNHDAMYWYRQDPGQGLRLIYYSQIVNDFQKGDIAEGYSVSREKKESFPLTVTSAQKNPTAFYLCASSIERAGGAEAFFGQGTRLTVV.

The rearrangement uses TRBV9 and TRBJ2-2; 7 nucleotides match TRBD1. Looked up from germline, CDR1 is SGDLS and CDR2 is YYNGEE. The CDR3 is 18 amino acids. Trimming at V came to 0 bases and at J to 2 bases, leaving 10 bases not matched to a gene. CDR3 sequence: CASSVGLLDRTNTGELFF. CDR3 nucleotide sequence: TGTGCCAGCAGCGTAGGCCTCCTGGACAGGACAAACACCGGGGAGCTGTTTTTT.

CDR3 in amino acids: CATSDGRAGAVNNEQFF. As DNA, the CDR3 is TGTGCCACCAGTGATGGGAGGGCTGGGGCGGTGAACAATGAGCAGTTCTTC. The chain uses TRBV24-1 and TRBJ2-1; TRBD2 aligns across 7 bases. CDR3 length: 17 amino acids. CDR1 is KGHDR and CDR2 is SFDVKD in the germline V gene. Trimming at V came to 3 bases and at J to 5 bases, leaving 12 bases not matched to a gene.

CDR3 in DNA: TGTGCCAGCAGCCAAGTGGCTAGCGGGGGGGCCCGGGGCGAGACCCAGTACTTC. Translated, it gives CASSQVASGGARGETQYF. This chain connects TRBV3-1 (or the pseudogene TRBV3-2) to TRBJ2-5; 12 bases map to TRBD2. V lost 1 base and J lost 5; bases outside the gene matches: 11. The CDR3 contains 18 residues. CDR1 is LGHDT and CDR2 is YNNKEL in the germline V gene (reference sequence).

This clone was recorded a few times. The sample contains more than one DNA sequence encoding this CDR3. This rearrangement joins TRBV19 to TRBJ2-1, with TRBD2 matching over 7 bases. From germline, CDR1 is LNHDA and CDR2 SQIVND (reference sequence). Trimming at V came to 5 bases and at J to 3 bases, leaving 4 bases not matched to a gene. This CDR3 region has 14 residues. As DNA, the CDR3 is TGTGCCAGTAGTGGCGGGGGAGACTACAATGAGCAGTTCTTC. This sequence encodes CASSGGGDYNEQFF.